The entry below describes one T cell receptor beta chain. Its recognized antigen is unknown. Base qualities are not at hand, and no much larger clone is one base apart. This record comes from a study of identical twins (dated by TCRdb to 2015 to 2016). As for the study more broadly: TCR alpha and beta repertoires from monozygotic twins, unrelated adults of various ages and cord blood were deep-sequenced to test whether fetal clonotypes persist. To rule out contamination, replicate twin experiments were performed at different times with different library preparation protocols.

The library was obtained by 5' RACE. The run used an Illumina HiSeq 2000. Template switching introduced a universal primer binding site; the final cDNA contained a unique molecular identifier, enabling accurate counting of TCR cDNA molecules. First-strand cDNA for TCR alpha and beta chains was synthesized from specific primers in the conserved constant-segment region. Each cDNA library was double barcoded, with a SMART-Mk sample barcode plus Illumina barcodes, to control for contamination. TruSeq adapter sequences and Illumina sample barcodes were added in two successive PCR steps. TCR alpha and beta cDNA libraries were sequenced on the Illumina HiSeq platform with custom primers. In the source study's methods: MiGEC was used to process raw reads and extract unique molecular identifiers, and MiXCR was used to find CDR3 positions. Recombination models were inferred per individual with the repgenHMM and IGoR tools using an EM algorithm. Shared clonotypes were analyzed with the tcR package in R, and sharing was normalized by the product of cloneset sizes. Out-of-frame nonproductive sequences were analyzed to study raw recombination free of thymic and clonal selection effects. The public sequencing data were trimmed at Q25 with fastp and processed into clonotypes with MiXCR by TCRdb, which kept only in-frame beta chains. Each entry merges the rows of one CDR3 protein and shows their most common DNA and genes. None of the V and J calls come from the authors' own analysis; TCRdb made them. This sample comprises some 1,600,000 distinct CDR3 sequences, under 35% of them detected only once. The biggest ten clones account for less than 0.35% of the sample.

The germline V gene (reference sequence) yields LNHDA for CDR1 and SQIVND for CDR2. The CDR3 starts with the cysteine, ends with the phenylalanine, and has 15 residues. Only the CDR3 portion is preserved as DNA: 45 bases, with reading frame beginning at the first base. The full study reports these points: Compared with coincidental sharing between unrelated individuals, out-of-frame TCR alpha sequences shared between twins had an excess of sequences with low generation probability. In monozygotic twins, out-of-frame TCR alpha sharing was systematically underestimated by recombination models, although the models agreed with sharing between unrelated individuals. The excess sharing between twins in beta out-of-frame sequences was weaker because fewer shared sequences reduced the signal-to-noise ratio. Abundant cord blood beta clonotypes carried fewer insertions; young adult naive repertoires showed a weaker similar trend, while memory repertoires showed none. Conclusions relied on cross-sectional statistical analysis, since the same donors could not be followed over many years. Invariant T cells such as MAIT and iNKT could partly confound zero-insertion analyses, though diverse VJ usage argued against this for most clonotypes.

Every donor in the study was a healthy Caucasian. Sequencing input: cord blood. This TCR derives from a newborn girl in good health. The chain couples TRBV19 to TRBJ2-1, with an unclear D gene assignment. TRBJ2-7 explains the end of the DNA better; the J call may be wrong. Here is the DNA: TGTGCCAGTAGTCAACTACCGAGCTCCTACAATGAGCAGTACTTC. This sequence encodes CASSQLPSSYNEQYF.